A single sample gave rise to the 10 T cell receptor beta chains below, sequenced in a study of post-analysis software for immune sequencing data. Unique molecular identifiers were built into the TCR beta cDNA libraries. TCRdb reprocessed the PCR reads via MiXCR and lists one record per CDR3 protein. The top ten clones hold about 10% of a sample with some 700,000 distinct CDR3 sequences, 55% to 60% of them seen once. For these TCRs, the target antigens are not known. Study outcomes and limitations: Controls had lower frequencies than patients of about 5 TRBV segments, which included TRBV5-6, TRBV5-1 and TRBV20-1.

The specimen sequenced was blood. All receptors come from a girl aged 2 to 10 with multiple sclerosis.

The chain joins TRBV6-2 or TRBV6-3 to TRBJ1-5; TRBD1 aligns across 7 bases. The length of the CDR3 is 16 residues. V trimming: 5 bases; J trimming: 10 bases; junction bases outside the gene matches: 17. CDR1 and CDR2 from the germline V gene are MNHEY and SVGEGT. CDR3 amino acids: CASSDLQGLGEEPQHF. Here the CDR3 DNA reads TGTGCCAGCAGTGACTTACAGGGGTTGGGTGAAGAACCCCAGCATTTT.

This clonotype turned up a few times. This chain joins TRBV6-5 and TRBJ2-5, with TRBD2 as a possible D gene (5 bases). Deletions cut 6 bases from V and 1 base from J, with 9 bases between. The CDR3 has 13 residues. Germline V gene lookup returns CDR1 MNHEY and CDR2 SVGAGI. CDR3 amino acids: CASRVAGQETQYF. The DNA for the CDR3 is TGTGCCAGCAGAGTGGCGGGCCAAGAGACCCAGTACTTC.

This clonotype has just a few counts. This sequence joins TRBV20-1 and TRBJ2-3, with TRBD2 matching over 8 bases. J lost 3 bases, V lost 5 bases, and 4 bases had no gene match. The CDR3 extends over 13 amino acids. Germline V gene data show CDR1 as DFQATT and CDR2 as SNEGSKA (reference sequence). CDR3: CSAGGTSTDTQYF. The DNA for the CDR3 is TGCAGTGCTGGCGGGACTAGTACAGATACGCAGTATTTT.

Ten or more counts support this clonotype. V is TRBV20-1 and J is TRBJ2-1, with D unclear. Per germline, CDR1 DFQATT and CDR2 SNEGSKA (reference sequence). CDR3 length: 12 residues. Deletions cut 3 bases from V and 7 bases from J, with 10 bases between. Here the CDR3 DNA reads TGCAGTGCTAGGATGGAGTTGAATGAGCAGTTCTTC. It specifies CSARMELNEQFF.

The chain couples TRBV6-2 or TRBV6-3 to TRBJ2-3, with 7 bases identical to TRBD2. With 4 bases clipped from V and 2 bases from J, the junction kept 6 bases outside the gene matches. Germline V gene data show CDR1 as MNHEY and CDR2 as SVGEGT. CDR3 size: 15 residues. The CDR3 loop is CASSLRAGSTDTQYF. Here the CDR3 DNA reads TGTGCCAGCAGTTTACGAGCGGGGTCCACAGATACGCAGTATTTT.

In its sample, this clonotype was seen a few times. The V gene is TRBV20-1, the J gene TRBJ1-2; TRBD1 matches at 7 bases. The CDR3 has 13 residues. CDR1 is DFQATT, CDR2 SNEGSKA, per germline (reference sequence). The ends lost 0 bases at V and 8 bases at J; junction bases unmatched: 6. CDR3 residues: CSAREGGLRGYTF. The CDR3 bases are TGCAGTGCTAGAGAAGGGGGCCTGAGGGGCTACACCTTC.

The CDR3 nucleotides are TGTGCCAGCAGTGAATCCCGAACACAAAAGTGGGAGACCCAGTACTTC. It yields the protein CASSESRTQKWETQYF. The chain has TRBV25-1 and TRBJ2-5; the D is unclear. The CDR3 length is 16 residues. Trimming cost V 1 base and J 5 bases, with 17 bases left between them. CDR1 is MGHDK, CDR2 SYGVNS, per germline.

The CDR3 coding sequence is TGTGCCAGCAGGCCGCGGGCTGCTTTCAGGGGTACCAGGGGAGCTTTCTTT. Its protein product is CASRPRAAFRGTRGAFF. The genes are TRBV12-3 or TRBV12-4 and TRBJ1-1, with a possible D match to TRBD1 (6 bases). The CDR3 extends over 17 amino acids. V lost 6 bases and J lost 10, with 30 bases in between.

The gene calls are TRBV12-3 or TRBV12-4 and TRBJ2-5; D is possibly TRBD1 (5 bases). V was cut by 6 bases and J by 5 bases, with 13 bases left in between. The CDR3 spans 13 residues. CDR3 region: CASRLTRGETQYF. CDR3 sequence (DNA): TGTGCCAGCAGACTAACAAGGGGCGAGACCCAGTACTTC.

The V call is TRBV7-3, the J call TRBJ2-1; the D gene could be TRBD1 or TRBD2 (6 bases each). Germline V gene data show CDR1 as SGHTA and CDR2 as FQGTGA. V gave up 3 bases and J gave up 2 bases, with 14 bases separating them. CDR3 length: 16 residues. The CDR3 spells CASSLEGGPAYNEQFF. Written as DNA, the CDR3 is TGTGCCAGCAGCTTGGAGGGGGGTCCCGCCTACAATGAGCAGTTCTTC.